This TCR beta chain comes out of a study of Ad26.COV2.S vaccination and SARS-CoV-2 variants. The method was immunoSEQ multiplex PCR; TCRdb's version includes in-frame clones alone and lacks a portion of them. Here the sample spans hundreds of thousands of clones, 89% being singletons. In its sample, this clone was seen once. Noted treatment: 15 to 20 received Ad26.COV2.S at low or high dose, single or two shots; a few received placebo; per-sample allocation not given. Samples analyzed were those drawn on day 63 after the first vaccine or placebo injection. The CDR3 length is 16 residues. V trimming: 2 bases; J trimming: 0 bases; junction bases outside the gene matches: 5. Germline V gene lookup returns CDR1 GTSNPN and CDR2 SVGIG (reference sequence).

The specimen comprised peripheral blood, sampled in a trial of Ad26.COV2.S vaccine versus placebo. The receptor's source is a person aged 18 to 65 who received the Ad26.COV2.S COVID-19 vaccine or a placebo. The genes are TRBV30 and TRBJ1-3; 9 positions match TRBD1. The CDR3 DNA is TGTGCCTGGAGTAGGGACAGGGTTGACTCTGGAAACACCATATATTTT. This gives the protein CAWSRDRVDSGNTIYF.